This T cell receptor beta chain originates from a study of blood T cell repertoires in COVID-19. On the study more broadly: The samples span acute and convalescent COVID-19 from the United States, Italy and Spain. The cDNA or gDNA used as material had been derived from T cells, B-cell-depleted T cells, or PBMCs.

The V gene's germline CDR1 is SEHNR and CDR2 FQNEAQ (reference sequence). With V trimmed by 3 bases and J by 6 bases, 1 base remained unmatched. This CDR3 spans 14 amino acids. In the authors' methods: It was from reference gene primer amplification that nucleated cell counts were estimated. TCRdb keeps only in-frame clones here, not all; method: immunoSEQ multiplex PCR. V, J and clone size reflect that table, while D and trimming were determined from the DNA. The table has roughly 250,000 clones, roughly 86% seen once. The clonotype was recovered from a middle-aged man who had recovered from COVID-19. Sequencing was done on a sample of peripheral blood. The chain couples TRBV7-9 to TRBJ2-2, with 10 bases lining up with TRBD1. CDR3 in DNA: TGTGCCAGCAGCTTTGACAGGGGGCCCGGGGAGCTGTTTTTT. It translates to CASSFDRGPGELFF.